Sequencing of this T cell receptor beta chain was carried out in a study of T cells expressing NK-cell markers. Background on the study: The study sequenced eight donors, seven HCMV-seropositive and one seronegative.

Germline loops: CDR1 DFQATT, CDR2 SNEGSKA (reference sequence). This CDR3 is built from 13 residues. Regarding the study as a whole: These clonotypes also led the CD3+CD56-NKG2C+ fraction in a few donors.

As regards this clonotype: Its specificity is not known.

The authors made TCR beta cDNA libraries by 5'RACE template switching. This switching added a universal primer site and UMIs. TCRdb reworked the 5' RACE reads into one entry per CDR3 protein, no DNA. The table lists fewer than 200,000 distinct CDR3 sequences. Sequencing was performed on blood T cells: a sorted CD56 or NKG2C T cell subset, CD4+ or CD8+ T cells, or bulk PBMC T cells (not recorded which). The receptor was derived from a woman aged 18-69 years in good health. The rearrangement joins TRBV20-1 to TRBJ2-7; TCRdb selects TRBD1, and the lack of DNA leaves this call unchecked. CDR3: CSAKRTPGPEQYF.